One sample yielded the 20 T cell receptor beta chains listed below, sequenced in a study of human T cells and chemical hapten exposure. MiXCR was run by TCRdb on the RACE reads, yielding one entry per CDR3 protein. The table records some 82,000 distinct CDR3 sequences, more than 6.5% of them present only once. This sample's time point: patch test 2, 6 weeks after DPC sensitization. As to treatment: therapeutic diphenylcyclopropenone sensitization with weekly scalp DPC. Sequencing used whole blood, obtained in connection with sensitization to the hapten diphenylcyclopropenone (DPC). The receptor set was obtained from a woman in her 30s with alopecia areata. Some clones in this sample may be carry-over from other donors' samples.

This clonotype was counted at least ten times. The chain joins TRBV15 to TRBJ1-1; perhaps TRBD1 as D (6 bases). CDR3 length: 12 residues. V shed 6 bases and J shed 7 bases, with 12 bases lying between them. CDR1 and CDR2 (germline): LNHNV, YYDKDF (reference sequence). The CDR3 is CATRGAPGEAFF. The CDR3 DNA is TGTGCCACCAGGGGGGCGCCGGGTGAAGCTTTCTTT.

This clonotype was counted many times. The rearrangement links TRBV7-2 to TRBJ2-1; D is unresolved. The length of the CDR3 is 16 residues. With 5 bases removed from V and 2 bases from J, the gap between germline ends came to 16 bases. The germline gives CDR1 SGHTA, CDR2 FQGNSA. The CDR3 spells CASSPRELWAYNEQFF. The CDR3 bases are TGTGCCAGCAGCCCAAGGGAACTGTGGGCCTACAATGAGCAGTTCTTC.

This clonotype was observed many times. J is TRBJ2-3 and V is TRBV2; D perhaps matches TRBD2 (5 bases). From germline, CDR1 is SNHLY and CDR2 FYNNEI. V lost 5 bases, J lost 2 bases, and 8 bases lay in between. This CDR3 is built from 13 residues. For the CDR3, the DNA is TGTGCCAGCAGTTCGGACTCCACAGATACGCAGTATTTT. Residues: CASSSDSTDTQYF.

This clonotype came up many times. CDR3 loop: CASSVQGTNEKLFF. DNA of the CDR3: TGTGCCAGTAGCGTACAGGGGACTAATGAAAAACTGTTTTTT. The V gene is TRBV19, the J gene TRBJ1-4; 7 nucleotides match TRBD1. Unmatched junction bases numbered 3, after V lost 6 bases and J lost 2 bases. The CDR3 runs to 14 residues. Per the germline V gene, CDR1 is LNHDA and CDR2 is SQIVND (reference sequence).

The gene calls are TRBV10-3 and TRBJ1-1, with D perhaps matching TRBD1 (6 bases). There are 14 residues in the CDR3. Looked up from germline, CDR1 is ENHRY and CDR2 is SYGVKD. V lost 10 bases to trimming and J lost 1 base, with 16 bases between them. The CDR3 nucleotides are TGTGCCACTCAAGACAGGAACCAGAACACTGAAGCTTTCTTT. Protein: CATQDRNQNTEAFF.

This chain connects TRBV2 to TRBJ1-2; 10 nucleotides match TRBD1. CDR1 is SNHLY and CDR2 is FYNNEI in the germline V gene. CDR3 length equals 15 residues. The V gene end was trimmed by 9 bases and the J gene end by 8 bases; junction bases not matched to a gene: 15. The CDR3 here is CARIVPGQGTGGYTF. The CDR3 DNA reads as TGTGCCAGAATCGTCCCGGGACAGGGGACGGGGGGCTACACCTTC. Looking up the rest from reference TRBV2 and TRBJ1-2 gives the full variable domain: EPEVTQTPSHQVTQMGQEVILRCVPISNHLYFYWYRQILGQKVEFLVSFYNNEISEKSEIFDDQFSVERPDGSNFTLKIRSTKLEDSAMYFCARIVPGQGTGGYTFGSGTRLTVV.

This clonotype has ten or more counts. The chain uses TRBV11-2 and TRBJ2-7; 13 nucleotides align to TRBD2. The CDR3 consists of 15 residues. Per the germline V gene, CDR1 is SGHAT and CDR2 is FQNNGV. V trimming: 5 bases; J trimming: 3 bases; junction bases outside the gene matches: 4. Here the CDR3 reads CASSPGTSGDYEQYF. Written as DNA, the CDR3 is TGTGCCAGCAGCCCAGGGACTAGCGGGGACTACGAGCAGTACTTC.

This clonotype was picked up a small number of times. A much larger clone lies one base from this, so it may be a read error. V gene TRBV11-2 combines with J gene TRBJ2-3, with a possible D match to TRBD2 (6 bases). Germline CDR1 is SGHAT and CDR2 is FQNNGV. Deletions cut 11 bases from V and 4 bases from J, with 7 bases between. The CDR3 spans 10 residues. The CDR3 coding sequence is TGTGCCGGCGGGGCAGATACGCAGTATTTT. Protein product: CAGGADTQYF.

Ten or more counts support this clonotype. The gene calls are TRBV3-1 and TRBJ1-5; no clear D gene. The CDR3 sequence is 14 residues long. Germline values: CDR1 LGHDT, CDR2 YNNKEL (reference sequence). Trimming took 1 base from V and 5 from J, leaving 9 bases between them. The CDR3 reads CASSQGYGDQPQHF. CDR3 bases: TGTGCCAGCAGCCAAGGGTACGGAGATCAGCCCCAGCATTTT.

This clonotype has ten or more counts. This CDR3 reads CASSVAPARTGAGANVLTF. In nucleotides, the CDR3 is TGTGCCAGCAGCGTAGCCCCCGCCCGGACAGGGGCTGGGGCCAACGTCCTGACTTTC. The rearrangement links TRBV9 to TRBJ2-6; 9 positions agree with TRBD1. The ends lost 0 bases at V and 2 bases at J; junction bases unmatched: 9. Per the germline V gene, CDR1 is SGDLS and CDR2 is YYNGEE. The CDR3 is made up of 19 amino acids. Filled out from reference TRBV9 and TRBJ2-6, the complete variable domain reads DSGVTQTPKHLITATGQRVTLRCSPRSGDLSVYWYQQSLDQGLQFLIQYYNGEERAKGNILERFSAQQFPDLHSELNLSSLELGDSALYFCASSVAPARTGAGANVLTFGAGSRLTVL.

This clonotype has ten or more counts. The chain links TRBV20-1 to TRBJ1-4; D is undetermined. This CDR3 spans 14 amino acids. V lost 1 base, J lost 4 bases, and 10 bases lay in between. Germline CDR1 is DFQATT and CDR2 is SNEGSKA (reference sequence). The CDR3, as DNA: TGCAGTGCTAGAGTATTGCCTTTTAATGAAAAACTGTTTTTT. Amino acid sequence: CSARVLPFNEKLFF.

This clonotype was observed at least ten times. V usage is TRBV2 and J usage is TRBJ2-4; TRBD1 agrees at 7 bases. Germline lookup yields CDR1 SNHLY and CDR2 FYNNEI. The CDR3 is 14 amino acids. With 9 bases clipped from V and 3 bases from J, the junction kept 8 bases outside the gene matches. CDR3 DNA sequence: TGTGCCAGTCAGATAACAGGGGTCAAAAACATTCAGTACTTC. Amino acid sequence: CASQITGVKNIQYF.

This clonotype was seen repeatedly, ten times or more. V and J are TRBV12-3 or TRBV12-4 and TRBJ1-1; D not resolved. The CDR3 length is 13 residues. Trimming left V 6 bases short and J 2 bases short, with 10 bases between. The CDR3 protein is CASRNQVNTEAFF. The DNA of the CDR3 is TGTGCCAGCAGAAACCAGGTTAACACTGAAGCTTTCTTT.

The rearrangement joins TRBV30 to TRBJ2-5, with D uncertain. The CDR3 consists of 16 residues. Germline V gene sequence: CDR1 GTSNPN, CDR2 SVGIG (reference sequence). Trimming pared 0 bases from V and 2 bases from J, leaving 16 bases between. The CDR3 DNA sequence: TGTGCCTGGAGTGTACCCAGAGGAAGCGAGCAAGAGACCCAGTACTTC. Translated, it gives CAWSVPRGSEQETQYF.

This clonotype has at least ten counts. The V gene is TRBV6-6, the J gene TRBJ1-2; D is unresolved. The CDR3 has 15 amino acids. Germline CDR1 reads MNHNY; CDR2 reads SVGAGI (reference sequence). V was pared by 3 bases and J by 6 bases, with 17 bases between. The CDR3 nucleotides read TGTGCCAGCAGTTATGTATCGGGGAGGTGGAATGGCTACACCTTC. Translating it yields CASSYVSGRWNGYTF.

In its sample, this clonotype was seen once. This sequence may be a read error, since a much larger clone differs from it by one base. The rearrangement uses TRBV5-1 and TRBJ2-3; D remains unclear. The germline CDR1 and CDR2 sequences are SGHRS and YFSETQ. Trimming took 2 bases from V and 0 from J, leaving 10 bases between them. The CDR3 spans 15 residues. CDR3 nucleotides: TGCGCCAGCAGCTTCCACGGCCTGAGCACAGATACGCAGTATTTT. Translated, it gives CASSFHGLSTDTQYF.

This clonotype was observed many times. The V gene is TRBV11-2, the J gene TRBJ1-1; tentative D call: TRBD1 (6 bases). Germline assignment: CDR1 SGHAT and CDR2 FQNNGV. V was clipped by 2 bases and J by 2 bases, with 9 bases between them. CDR3 length equals 14 residues. CDR3 region: CASSLIRGNTEAFF. The CDR3 nucleotides read TGTGCCAGCAGCTTAATCAGGGGAAACACTGAAGCTTTCTTT. Full variable domain (rest looked up from reference TRBV11-2 and TRBJ1-1): EAGVAQSPRYKIIEKRQSVAFWCNPISGHATLYWYQQILGQGPKLLIQFQNNGVVDDSQLPKDRFSAERLKGVDSTLKIQPAKLEDSAVYLCASSLIRGNTEAFFGQGTRLTVV.

This clonotype came up many times. CDR3 in DNA: TGTGCCACCAGTGCTCTCGACGGGACAGCCGAACTAATATTCTATGGCTACACCTTC. It specifies CATSALDGTAELIFYGYTF. The gene calls are TRBV24-1 and TRBJ1-2; the match to TRBD1 covers 7 bases. This CDR3 comprises 19 residues. CDR1 KGHDR and CDR2 SFDVKD come from the germline V gene. Trimming removed 5 bases from V and 4 bases from J; junction bases left unmatched: 21.

V is TRBV7-2 and J is TRBJ1-5; 9 bases match TRBD1. The germline V gene has CDR1 SGHTA and CDR2 FQGNSA. Trimming removed 5 bases from V and 6 bases from J; junction bases left unmatched: 8. This CDR3 comprises 15 residues. The CDR3 nucleotides are TGTGCCAGCAGCCAGAATACAGGGGGCGGTCAGCCCCAGCATTTT. Its protein product is CASSQNTGGGQPQHF.

This clonotype came up a few times. This chain links TRBV7-2 with TRBJ2-5; D gene unclear. The V gene's germline CDR1 is SGHTA and CDR2 FQGNSA. Trimming removed 8 bases at V and 5 bases at J, with 9 bases between. This CDR3 is 11 amino acids long. CDR3 DNA: TGTGCCAGCGGGCTGCGGGAGACCCAGTACTTC. Translating it yields CASGLRETQYF.